The subject of this entry is one T cell receptor beta chain. The target antigen is unknown. The data were obtained in a study of cytomegalovirus exposure and HLA in healthy donors. Study-wide points: Analyzed later, association rates of TCRs varied across HLA loci, with DRB1 most and HLA-C fewest. In a later analysis, HLA-associated TCR beta chains were more clonally expanded than equally common others. Association of approximately 16,000 TCR beta sequences with HLA alleles was found at 0.05 false discovery rate in a later analysis. TCR beta sequences reportedly predicted most subjects' HLA-A and HLA-B alleles accurately.

The CDR3 loop spans 16 amino acids. Trimming cost V 7 bases and J 1 base; bases outside gene matches: 10. The germline V gene encodes CDR1 SGHRS and CDR2 YFSETQ. A multiplex PCR was run with 60 Vbeta primers and 13 Jbeta primers. Produced via immunoSEQ multiplex PCR; TCRdb's table is partial and in-frame only. The sample holds about 300,000 clones, roughly 90% seen once. The material sequenced was PBMCs. The sequence was collected from a middle-aged man in good health and CMV-seropositive. The chain is built from TRBV5-1 and TRBJ2-3; 9 positions agree with TRBD2. The CDR3 loop reads CASHLAGSTGTDTQYF. CDR3 bases: TGCGCCAGCCATCTAGCGGGGTCAACAGGCACAGATACGCAGTATTTT.